Following are 14 T cell receptor beta chains from one sample sequenced in a study of CD8+CD57+ T cells in acquired aplastic anemia. The authors sequenced patients whose flow cytometry had shown CD8+CD57+ cell expansion. Genomic DNA templated the TCR beta VDJ and CDR3 profiling. TCRdb analysed the reads with MiXCR anew, one entry per CDR3 protein. The sample has some 200,000 distinct CDR3 sequences; under 55% are singletons. Sequencing input: sorted CD4+, CD8+, or CD8+CD57+ T cells (not recorded which) from PBMCs. These receptors originate from a human donor with aplastic anemia.

As concerns this clonotype: With a much larger clone just one base away, this may be a read error. The chain carries TRBV5-6 and TRBJ2-2; D ambiguous. Germline CDR1 SGHDT, CDR2 YYEEEE. The CDR3 length is 15 residues. V lost 3 bases, J lost 2 bases, and 11 bases lay in between. The CDR3 reads CASSSARYNTGELFF. CDR3 in DNA: TGTGCCAGCAGCTCGGCTAGGTACAACACCGGGGAGCTGTTTTTT. Supplemented by reference TRBV5-6 and TRBJ2-2, the full variable domain reads DAGVTQSPTHLIKTRGQQVTLRCSPKSGHDTVSWYQQALGQGPQFIFQYYEEEERQRGNFPDRFSGHQFPNYSSELNVNALLLGDSALYLCASSSARYNTGELFFGEGSRLTVL.

V and J are TRBV25-1 and TRBJ2-1; D not certain. CDR1 is MGHDK and CDR2 is SYGVNS in the germline V gene. V lost 0 bases and J lost 6, with 9 bases in between. The CDR3 runs to 14 residues. CDR3 bases: TGTGCCAGCAGTGAATACAACAGAAGCAATGAGCAGTTCTTC. Translation gives CASSEYNRSNEQFF.

The rearrangement links TRBV2 to TRBJ2-2; a possible D gene is TRBD2 (6 bases). Trimming took 5 bases from V and 8 from J, leaving 6 bases between them. The CDR3 loop spans 11 amino acids. CDR1 SNHLY and CDR2 FYNNEI come from the germline V gene. The CDR3 loop is CASSRGGELFF. CDR3 DNA: TGTGCCAGCAGTCGGGGGGGGGAGCTGTTTTTT.

The chain recombines TRBV20-1 with TRBJ2-3; TRBD2 matches at 11 bases. Germline lookup yields CDR1 DFQATT and CDR2 SNEGSKA (reference sequence). V shed 1 base, J shed 6 bases, and the junction held 9 bases outside the gene matches. This CDR3 spans 16 amino acids. The CDR3 here is CSARGRGLAGPDTQYF. The CDR3 DNA follows: TGCAGTGCTAGAGGACGAGGACTAGCGGGTCCGGATACGCAGTATTTT.

This clonotype has only a few counts. This chain uses TRBV25-1 with TRBJ1-6, with 7 bases aligning to TRBD1. V shed 6 bases, J shed 7 bases, and the junction held 3 bases outside the gene matches. The CDR3 contains 13 residues. Germline CDR1 reads MGHDK; CDR2 reads SYGVNS. The CDR3 is CASSAGGNSPLHF. Here the CDR3 DNA reads TGTGCCAGCAGCGCAGGGGGGAATTCACCCCTCCACTTT.

The rearrangement uses TRBV15 and TRBJ1-2; D ambiguous. Germline V gene lookup returns CDR1 LNHNV and CDR2 YYDKDF (reference sequence). Trimming removed 2 bases from V and 2 bases from J, with 9 bases in between. The CDR3 is 14 amino acids. The CDR3 DNA sequence: TGTGCCACCAGCAGAAACGTAGACAACTATGGCTACACCTTC. Its translation is CATSRNVDNYGYTF.

V usage is TRBV9 and J usage is TRBJ2-7; D is unclear. The V gene's germline CDR1 is SGDLS and CDR2 YYNGEE. This CDR3 contains 14 residues. The germline V and J ends were trimmed by 0 bases and 0 bases, with 7 bases remaining between them. Here the CDR3 reads CASSVDVHSYEQYF. In DNA form, the CDR3 reads TGTGCCAGCAGCGTAGACGTCCACTCCTACGAGCAGTACTTC.

This clonotype was seen more than once but under ten times. The genes are TRBV24-1 and TRBJ2-3, with D uncertain. V gave up 8 bases and J gave up 9 bases, with 2 bases separating them. Germline CDR1 is KGHDR and CDR2 is SFDVKD. This CDR3 is 8 amino acids long. The CDR3 protein is CATNTQYF. In nucleotides, the CDR3 is TGTGCCACCAACACGCAGTATTTT.

This chain joins TRBV29-1 and TRBJ2-1; D is unresolved. This CDR3 comprises 11 residues. Trimming stripped 5 bases from V and 7 bases from J, with 9 bases between. The germline V gene encodes CDR1 SQVTM and CDR2 ANQGSEA. CDR3 bases: TGCAGCGTTATGGACCCAAATGAGCAGTTCTTC. The encoded protein is CSVMDPNEQFF.

This chain connects TRBV7-2 to TRBJ2-1; no definite D call. Germline CDR1 and CDR2: SGHTA and FQGNSA. V lost 4 bases and J 10 bases, leaving 8 bases between the germline ends. The CDR3 spans 11 residues. The CDR3 bases are TGTGCCAGCAGCTCTACCAGGGAGCAGTTCTTC. Its translation: CASSSTREQFF.

V and J are TRBV7-9 and TRBJ2-7; no definite D call. Germline V gene sequence: CDR1 SEHNR, CDR2 FQNEAQ (reference sequence). CDR3 length: 12 amino acids. The ends were cut back, 6 bases at V and 2 bases at J, with 8 bases in the middle. CDR3: CASSSDPYEQYF. The CDR3 nucleotides read TGTGCCAGCAGTTCCGACCCCTACGAGCAGTACTTC.

This clonotype was counted only a few times. This chain connects TRBV7-2 to TRBJ2-3; D is unclear. Between the trimmed V and J ends, which lost 8 bases and 0 bases, there was a span of 9 bases. The CDR3 totals 13 residues. Germline V gene data show CDR1 as SGHTA and CDR2 as FQGNSA. CDR3 amino acids: CASRRVSTDTQYF. In nucleotides, the CDR3 is TGTGCCAGCCGTCGGGTAAGCACAGATACGCAGTATTTT.

The J gene is TRBJ2-7, the V gene TRBV20-1; D call uncertain. CDR3 length: 14 residues. CDR1 is DFQATT and CDR2 is SNEGSKA in the germline V gene (reference sequence). The ends were cut back, 3 bases at V and 1 base at J, with 13 bases in the middle. CDR3 nucleotide sequence: TGCAGTGCTAGTGTACGAGCCCGGTCCTACGAGCAGTACTTC. It is translated as CSASVRARSYEQYF.

The V and J genes are TRBV15 and TRBJ1-2; a weak D match, TRBD1 (5 bases). This CDR3 region has 15 residues. Germline loops: CDR1 LNHNV, CDR2 YYDKDF (reference sequence). V gave up 0 bases and J gave up 3 bases, with 11 bases separating them. CDR3 protein: CATSRDVGGDYGYTF. DNA for the CDR3: TGTGCCACCAGCAGAGATGTGGGGGGAGACTATGGCTACACCTTC.